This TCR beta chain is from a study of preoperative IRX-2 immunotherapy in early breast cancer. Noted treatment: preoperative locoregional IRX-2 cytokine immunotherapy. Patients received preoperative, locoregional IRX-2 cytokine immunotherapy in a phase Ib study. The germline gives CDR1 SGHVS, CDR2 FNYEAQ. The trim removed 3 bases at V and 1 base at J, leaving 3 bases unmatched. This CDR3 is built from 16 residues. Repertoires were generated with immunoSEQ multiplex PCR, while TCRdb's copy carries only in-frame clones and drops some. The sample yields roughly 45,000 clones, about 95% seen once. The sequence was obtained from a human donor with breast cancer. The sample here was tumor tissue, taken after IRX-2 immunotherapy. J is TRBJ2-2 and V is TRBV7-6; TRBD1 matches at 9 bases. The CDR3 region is CASSFLGQGNTGELFF. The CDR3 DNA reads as TGTGCCAGCAGCTTTTTGGGACAGGGGAACACCGGGGAGCTGTTTTTT.